The 19 T cell receptor beta chains in this list originate from one sample, sequenced in a study of OX40 agonist ivuxolimab in advanced cancers. Clones were read by immunoSEQ multiplex PCR, and TCRdb kept only the in-frame ones, dropping some. The sample includes some 74,000 clones, less than 90% of them seen just once. The sample consisted of CD4+ or CD8+ T cells sorted from blood, taken in a trial of the OX40 agonist ivuxolimab. All receptors derive from an adult with an advanced solid tumor such as melanoma, head and neck, liver or kidney cancer.

The CDR3: CASSLNRGSYGYTF. CDR3 nucleotide sequence: TGTGCCAGCAGTTTAAACCGGGGGAGCTATGGCTACACCTTC. This chain connects TRBV28 to TRBJ1-2, with a weak D call TRBD1 (5 bases). CDR1 is MDHEN and CDR2 is SYDVKM in the germline V gene. V was trimmed by 2 bases and J by 4 bases, leaving 11 bases between them. This CDR3 spans 14 amino acids.

This clone was picked up one time. The chain uses TRBV6-6 and TRBJ2-6; 7 bases fit TRBD1. With 8 bases clipped from V and 2 bases from J, the junction kept 9 bases outside the gene matches. The germline gives CDR1 MNHNY, CDR2 SVGAGI (reference sequence). There are 16 residues in the CDR3. CDR3 nucleotide sequence: TGTGCCAGCTGCCCCCAGGGGGAAGCTGGGGCCAACGTCCTGACTTTC. This encodes CASCPQGEAGANVLTF.

The chain has TRBV16 and TRBJ1-4; no reliable D call. The CDR3 is 15 amino acids. The V and J ends lost 0 bases and 0 bases respectively, with 5 bases between them. Germline lookup yields CDR1 KGHSY and CDR2 FQNENV. The CDR3 loop reads CASSQSRSTNEKLFF. DNA of the CDR3: TGTGCCAGCAGCCAATCCCGGTCAACTAATGAAAAACTGTTTTTT.

The J gene is TRBJ1-1, the V gene TRBV7-2; 9 nucleotides agree with TRBD1. Trimming cost V 8 bases and J 4 bases; bases outside gene matches: 5. Germline loops: CDR1 SGHTA, CDR2 FQGNSA. CDR3 length: 13 residues. The CDR3 region has the DNA TGTGCCAGCCGACCGACAGGGGGCACTGAAGCTTTCTTT. It yields the protein CASRPTGGTEAFF.

V gene TRBV18 combines with J gene TRBJ2-7; D possibly corresponds to TRBD2 (6 bases). Germline V gene data show CDR1 as KGHSH and CDR2 as LQKENI. Deletions cut 4 bases from V and 6 bases from J, with 13 bases between. The CDR3 sequence is 13 residues long. The CDR3 region has the DNA TGTGCCAGCTCACTACCGGGGGAGGCCGAGCAGTACTTC. Translated: CASSLPGEAEQYF.

The chain combines TRBV28 with TRBJ2-3; D remains ambiguous. The CDR3 has 16 amino acids. CDR1 is MDHEN, CDR2 SYDVKM, per germline. Deletions cut 4 bases from V and 3 bases from J, with 17 bases between. The CDR3 nucleotides are TGTGCCAGCAGTTCCCCGACTTCCCCCGCGACAGATACGCAGTATTTT. Its translation: CASSSPTSPATDTQYF. The entire variable domain, with the rest obtained from reference TRBV28 and TRBJ2-3, is as follows: DVKVTQSSRYLVKRTGEKVFLECVQDMDHENMFWYRQDPGLGLRLIYFSYDVKMKEKGDIPEGYSVSREKKERFSLILESASTNQTSMYLCASSSPTSPATDTQYFGPGTRLTVL.

The rearrangement links TRBV6-5 to TRBJ2-1; a weak D match, TRBD2 (5 bases). The CDR3 runs to 13 residues. CDR1 and CDR2 from the germline V gene are MNHEY and SVGAGI. V dropped 10 bases and J dropped 7 bases, with 17 bases sitting between them. CDR3 sequence reads: CATGGQRRNEQFF. The CDR3 bases are TGTGCCACCGGAGGCCAGAGGCGAAATGAGCAGTTCTTC.

The chain has TRBV7-2 and TRBJ2-7, with TRBD2 identical over 8 bases. With V trimmed by 5 bases and J by 6 bases, 12 bases remained unmatched. This CDR3 contains 15 residues. Germline V lookup: CDR1 SGHTA, CDR2 FQGNSA. CDR3 in DNA: TGTGCCAGCAGCCCGCGGACGGGGGGGGCCGGCGAGCAGTACTTC. Its protein is CASSPRTGGAGEQYF.

This chain uses TRBV18 with TRBJ1-2; D possibly corresponds to TRBD1 (5 bases). Trimming pared 5 bases from V and 0 bases from J, leaving 19 bases between. The CDR3 contains 17 residues. Germline assignment: CDR1 KGHSH and CDR2 LQKENI. The CDR3 nucleotides are TGTGCCAGCTCATCTTTTACAGGCCTCACATCTAACTATGGCTACACCTTC. Residues: CASSSFTGLTSNYGYTF.

The chain combines TRBV6-5 with TRBJ1-2; D gene ambiguous. CDR1 and CDR2 (germline): MNHEY, SVGAGI. V gave up 2 bases and J gave up 0 bases, with 7 bases separating them. The CDR3 runs to 14 residues. The CDR3 spells CASSYQGANYGYTF. CDR3 DNA sequence: TGTGCCAGCAGTTACCAAGGAGCTAACTATGGCTACACCTTC.

The CDR3 protein is CASSLDRHYGYTF. The CDR3 bases are TGTGCCAGCAGCTTGGACAGACACTATGGCTACACCTTC. The chain joins TRBV5-5 to TRBJ1-2, with unresolved D. Germline CDR1 reads SGHKS; CDR2 reads YYEKEE (reference sequence). This CDR3 is built from 13 residues. The V end lost 0 bases, the J end lost 3 bases, and 6 bases lay between the germline ends. Full variable domain (remainder filled in from reference TRBV5-5 and TRBJ1-2): DAGVTQSPTHLIKTRGQQVTLRCSPISGHKSVSWYQQVLGQGPQFIFQYYEKEERGRGNFPDRFSARQFPNYSSELNVNALLLGDSALYLCASSLDRHYGYTFGSGTRLTVV.

The chain uses TRBV11-2 and TRBJ2-7; D gene ambiguous. Germline assignment: CDR1 SGHAT and CDR2 FQNNGV. CDR3 length equals 15 residues. The V end was cut by 1 base, the J end by 2 bases, with 12 bases between. The CDR3 sequence is CASSLGEQVPYEQYF. CDR3 sequence (DNA): TGTGCCAGCAGCTTAGGAGAGCAGGTCCCCTACGAGCAGTACTTC.

The rearrangement links TRBV7-9 to TRBJ1-1; D is undetermined. The germline V gene encodes CDR1 SEHNR and CDR2 FQNEAQ (reference sequence). V was pared by 1 base and J by 10 bases, with 10 bases between. CDR3 length: 12 residues. The CDR3 sequence is CASSLEGKGAFF. In DNA, the CDR3 is TGTGCCAGCAGCTTAGAAGGAAAGGGAGCTTTCTTT.

As to this clone: The limits of the CDR3 on the DNA are not certain, so only TCRdb's listed CDR3 is given. The chain couples TRBV1 to TRBJ1-4. TRBV1 is shown as a pseudogene. The CDR3 adds up to 14 amino acids, both ends counted. This CDR3 reads CTSLVGTGNEKLFF.

About this clone: This CDR3 is also generated by other DNA sequences in the sample. The V gene is TRBV18, the J gene TRBJ2-1, with 10 bases lining up with TRBD2. Trimming took 3 bases from V and 8 from J; bases not matched to a gene: 1. Germline CDR1 is KGHSH and CDR2 is LQKENI. This CDR3 contains 13 residues. The CDR3 sequence: CASSPGLADEQFF. CDR3 coding DNA: TGTGCCAGCTCACCTGGACTAGCGGATGAGCAGTTCTTC.

The genes are TRBV27 and TRBJ1-1; perhaps TRBD1 as D (5 bases). Germline V CDR1 and CDR2: MNHEY, SMNVEV (reference sequence). The CDR3 is 16 residues long. V dropped 2 bases and J dropped 0 bases, with 13 bases sitting between them. This chain's CDR3 is CASSLRQTIMNTEAFF. As DNA, the CDR3 is TGTGCCAGCAGTTTACGACAGACGATCATGAACACTGAAGCTTTCTTT.

The chain links TRBV4-2 to TRBJ2-1, with D maybe TRBD2 (7 bases). Per germline, CDR1 LGHNA and CDR2 YNFKEQ. V was cut by 4 bases and J by 0 bases, with 19 bases left in between. The CDR3 is 18 residues long. The CDR3 protein is CASSPEGGGGNSYNEQFF. CDR3 in DNA: TGTGCCAGCAGCCCGGAGGGGGGCGGGGGTAACTCCTACAATGAGCAGTTCTTC.

V gene TRBV5-1 combines with J gene TRBJ2-2; 7 bases align to TRBD1. CDR1 and CDR2 (germline): SGHRS, YFSETQ. The CDR3 is made up of 15 amino acids. V lost 4 bases, J lost 3 bases, and 6 bases stayed unmatched. CDR3 DNA: TGCGCCAGCAGCCTGTCTACAGGGGACACCGGGGAGCTGTTTTTT. Amino acid sequence: CASSLSTGDTGELFF.

This chain uses TRBV27 with TRBJ2-3, with 12 bases identical to TRBD2. This CDR3 is built from 15 residues. Germline trimming cut 7 bases from V and 1 base from J; bases unmatched to any gene: 3. The germline gives CDR1 MNHEY, CDR2 SMNVEV (reference sequence). The CDR3 reads CASMRTSGGTDTQYF. CDR3 nucleotides: TGTGCCAGCATGAGGACTAGCGGGGGCACAGATACGCAGTATTTT.